This TCR beta chain was captured in a study of blood T cell repertoires in COVID-19. The CDR3 runs to 14 residues. Trimming shortened V by 4 bases and J by 1 base, and 8 bases separated the two germline ends. Germline CDR1 reads SGDLS; CDR2 reads YYNGEE. Source study methods: Using reference gene primer amplification, nucleated cell counts were estimated. Clones were sequenced by immunoSEQ multiplex PCR, and TCRdb holds only the in-frame ones, with some missing. Clone size and V and J calls were adopted from that table, with D and trimming inferred from the DNA. The repertoire holds 170,000 or so clones, with approximately 89% as singletons. Participants spanned ages roughly 18 to 90 years and resided in 24 US areas. Recovered Cohort 3 donors showed two negative PCRs, clearance, or symptom resolution.

This chain joins TRBV9 and TRBJ2-2; D uncertain. Material for sequencing was PBMCs or T cells enriched from blood (not recorded which). The clonotype originates from a man aged 35-49 years who had recovered from COVID-19. The CDR3 sequence: CASSPYWNTGELFF. CDR3 nucleotides: TGTGCCAGCAGCCCGTACTGGAACACCGGGGAGCTGTTTTTT.